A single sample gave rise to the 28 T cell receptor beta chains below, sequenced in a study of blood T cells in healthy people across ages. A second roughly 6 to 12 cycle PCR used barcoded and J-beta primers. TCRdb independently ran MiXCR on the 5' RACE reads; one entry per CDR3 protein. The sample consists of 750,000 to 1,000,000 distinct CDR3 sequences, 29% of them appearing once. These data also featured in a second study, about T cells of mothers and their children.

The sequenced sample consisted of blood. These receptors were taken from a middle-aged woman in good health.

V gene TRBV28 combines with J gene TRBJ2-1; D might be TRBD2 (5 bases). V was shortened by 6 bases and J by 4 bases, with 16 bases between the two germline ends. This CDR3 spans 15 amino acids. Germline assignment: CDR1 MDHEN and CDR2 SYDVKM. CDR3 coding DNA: TGTGCCAGCAGACCAGGACTTGCCTATTACAATGAGCAGTTCTTC. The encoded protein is CASRPGLAYYNEQFF.

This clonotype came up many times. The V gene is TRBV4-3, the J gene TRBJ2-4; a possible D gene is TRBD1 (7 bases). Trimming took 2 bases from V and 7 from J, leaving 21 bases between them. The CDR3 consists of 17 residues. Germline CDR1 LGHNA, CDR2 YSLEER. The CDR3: CASSQFNQGGPTNIQYF. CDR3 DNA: TGCGCCAGCAGCCAATTTAATCAGGGGGGCCCCACGAACATTCAGTACTTC.

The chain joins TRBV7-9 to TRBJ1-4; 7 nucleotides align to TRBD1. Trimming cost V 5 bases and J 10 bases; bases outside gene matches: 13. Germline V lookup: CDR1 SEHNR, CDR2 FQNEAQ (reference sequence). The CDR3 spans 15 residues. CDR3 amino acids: CASSPPQGSMRKLFF. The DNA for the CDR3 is TGTGCCAGCAGCCCGCCACAGGGGAGTATGCGAAAACTGTTTTTT.

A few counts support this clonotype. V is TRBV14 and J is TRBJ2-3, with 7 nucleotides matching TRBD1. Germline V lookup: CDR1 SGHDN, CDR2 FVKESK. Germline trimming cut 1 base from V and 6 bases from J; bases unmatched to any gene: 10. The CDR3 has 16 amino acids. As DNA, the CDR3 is TGTGCCAGCAGCCAAGTTCGACAGGGTGGCAGGGATACGCAGTATTTT. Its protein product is CASSQVRQGGRDTQYF. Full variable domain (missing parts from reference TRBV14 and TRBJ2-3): EAGVTQFPSHSVIEKGQTVTLRCDPISGHDNLYWYRRVMGKEIKFLLHFVKESKQDESGMPNNRFLAERTGGTYSTLKVQPAELEDSGVYFCASSQVRQGGRDTQYFGPGTRLTVL.

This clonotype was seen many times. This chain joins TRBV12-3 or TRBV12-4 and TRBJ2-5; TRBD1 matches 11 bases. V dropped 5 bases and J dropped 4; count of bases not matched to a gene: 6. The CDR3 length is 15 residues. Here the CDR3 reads CASSPRTGGRETQYF. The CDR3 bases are TGTGCCAGCAGTCCCAGGACAGGGGGCAGAGAGACCCAGTACTTC.

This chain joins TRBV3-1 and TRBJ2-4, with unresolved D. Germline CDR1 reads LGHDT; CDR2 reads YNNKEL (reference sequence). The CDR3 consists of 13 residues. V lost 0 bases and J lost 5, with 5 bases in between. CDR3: CASSQDVQNIQYF. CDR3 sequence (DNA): TGTGCCAGCAGCCAAGATGTCCAAAACATTCAGTACTTC. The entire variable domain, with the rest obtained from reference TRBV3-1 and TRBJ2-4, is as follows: DTAVSQTPKYLVTQMGNDKSIKCEQNLGHDTMYWYKQDSKKFLKIMFSYNNKELIINETVPNRFSPKSPDKAHLNLHINSLELGDSAVYFCASSQDVQNIQYFGAGTRLSVL.

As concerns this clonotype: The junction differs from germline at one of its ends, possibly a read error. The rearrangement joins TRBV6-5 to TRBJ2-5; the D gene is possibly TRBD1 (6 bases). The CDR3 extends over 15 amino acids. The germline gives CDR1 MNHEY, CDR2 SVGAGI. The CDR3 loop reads CTSSYSSQGQYELYF. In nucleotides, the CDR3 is TGTACCAGCAGTTACTCGAGTCAGGGGCAGTACGAGCTGTACTTC.

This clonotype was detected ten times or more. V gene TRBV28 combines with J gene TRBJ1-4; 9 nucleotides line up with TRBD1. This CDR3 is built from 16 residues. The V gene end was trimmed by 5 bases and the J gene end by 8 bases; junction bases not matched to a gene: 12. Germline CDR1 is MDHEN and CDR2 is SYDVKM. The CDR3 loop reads CASSTPPGTGWEKLFF. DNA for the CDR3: TGTGCCAGCAGTACTCCCCCCGGGACAGGGTGGGAAAAACTGTTTTTT. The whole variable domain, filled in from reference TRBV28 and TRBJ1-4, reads DVKVTQSSRYLVKRTGEKVFLECVQDMDHENMFWYRQDPGLGLRLIYFSYDVKMKEKGDIPEGYSVSREKKERFSLILESASTNQTSMYLCASSTPPGTGWEKLFFGSGTQLSVL.

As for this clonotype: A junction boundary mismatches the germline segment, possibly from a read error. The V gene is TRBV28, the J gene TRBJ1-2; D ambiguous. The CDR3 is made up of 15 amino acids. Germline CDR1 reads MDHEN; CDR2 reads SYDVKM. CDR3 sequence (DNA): TGTGCCAGCAGTTTAAATTCCGTAGCTAACCATGGCTACACCTTC. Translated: CASSLNSVANHGYTF.

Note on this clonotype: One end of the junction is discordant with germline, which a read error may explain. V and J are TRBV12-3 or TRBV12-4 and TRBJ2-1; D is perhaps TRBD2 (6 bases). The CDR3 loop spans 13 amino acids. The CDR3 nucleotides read TGTGCCAGCAGCCTCGGCGGGGCCAATAAGCAGTTCTTC. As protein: CASSLGGANKQFF.

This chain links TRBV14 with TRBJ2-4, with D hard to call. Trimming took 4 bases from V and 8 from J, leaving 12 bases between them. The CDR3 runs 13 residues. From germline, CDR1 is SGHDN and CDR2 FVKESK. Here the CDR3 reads CASSLNLRDIQYF. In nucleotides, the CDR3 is TGTGCCAGCAGCCTGAACTTACGGGACATTCAGTACTTC.

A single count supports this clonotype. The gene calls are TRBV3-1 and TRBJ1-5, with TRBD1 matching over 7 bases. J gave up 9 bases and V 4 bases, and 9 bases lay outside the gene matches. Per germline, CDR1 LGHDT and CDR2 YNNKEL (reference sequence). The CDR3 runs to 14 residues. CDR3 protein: CASSLDRELGPQHF. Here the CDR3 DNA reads TGTGCCAGCAGCCTCGACAGGGAACTCGGGCCCCAGCATTTT.

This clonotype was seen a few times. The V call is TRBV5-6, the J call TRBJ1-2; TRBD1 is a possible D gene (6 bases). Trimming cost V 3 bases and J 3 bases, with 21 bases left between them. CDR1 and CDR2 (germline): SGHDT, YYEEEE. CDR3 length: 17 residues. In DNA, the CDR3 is TGTGCCAGCAGCTGGAGGGACACCCAAAAGGGGGACTATGGCTACACCTTC. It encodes CASSWRDTQKGDYGYTF. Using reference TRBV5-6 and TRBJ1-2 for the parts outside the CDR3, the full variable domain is DAGVTQSPTHLIKTRGQQVTLRCSPKSGHDTVSWYQQALGQGPQFIFQYYEEEERQRGNFPDRFSGHQFPNYSSELNVNALLLGDSALYLCASSWRDTQKGDYGYTFGSGTRLTVV.

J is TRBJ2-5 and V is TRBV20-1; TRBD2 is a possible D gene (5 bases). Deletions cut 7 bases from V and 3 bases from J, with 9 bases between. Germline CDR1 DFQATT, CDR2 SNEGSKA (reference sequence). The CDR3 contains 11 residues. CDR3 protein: CSGWREETQYF. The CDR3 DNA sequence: TGCAGTGGGTGGCGGGAAGAGACCCAGTACTTC.

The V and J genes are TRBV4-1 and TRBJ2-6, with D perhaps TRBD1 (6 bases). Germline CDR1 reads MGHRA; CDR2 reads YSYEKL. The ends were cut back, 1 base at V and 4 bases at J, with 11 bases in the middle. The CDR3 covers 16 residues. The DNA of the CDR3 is TGCGCCAGCAGCCAAGGATCAGGGGCCGGGGCCAACGTCCTGACTTTC. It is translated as CASSQGSGAGANVLTF.

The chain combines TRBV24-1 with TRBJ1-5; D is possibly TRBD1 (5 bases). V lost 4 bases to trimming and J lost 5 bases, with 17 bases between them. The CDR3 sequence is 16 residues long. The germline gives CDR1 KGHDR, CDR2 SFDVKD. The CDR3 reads CATSDIRDVIHQPQHF. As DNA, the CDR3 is TGTGCCACCAGTGACATAAGGGACGTCATCCATCAGCCCCAGCATTTT.

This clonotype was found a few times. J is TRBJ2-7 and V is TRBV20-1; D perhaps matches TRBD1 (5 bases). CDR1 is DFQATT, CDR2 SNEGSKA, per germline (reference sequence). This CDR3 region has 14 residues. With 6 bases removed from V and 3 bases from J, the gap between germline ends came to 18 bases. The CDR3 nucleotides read TGCAGTGCCATGGGGCTTTACAGCAGCTACGAGCAGTACTTC. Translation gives CSAMGLYSSYEQYF.

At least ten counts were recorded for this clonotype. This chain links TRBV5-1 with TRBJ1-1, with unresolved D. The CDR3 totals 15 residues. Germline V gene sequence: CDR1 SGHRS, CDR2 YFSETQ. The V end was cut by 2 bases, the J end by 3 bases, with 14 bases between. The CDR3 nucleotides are TGCGCCAGCAGCTTATGGGCTGGATCGGACACTGAAGCTTTCTTT. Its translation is CASSLWAGSDTEAFF.

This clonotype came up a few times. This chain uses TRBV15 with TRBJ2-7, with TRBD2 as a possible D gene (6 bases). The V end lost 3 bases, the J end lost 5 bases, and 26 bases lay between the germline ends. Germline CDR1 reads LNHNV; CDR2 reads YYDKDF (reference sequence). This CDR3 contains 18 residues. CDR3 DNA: TGTGCCACCAGCAGGGGCCCGTCGGGAGCGACCCAAGGGAACGAGCAGTACTTC. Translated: CATSRGPSGATQGNEQYF.

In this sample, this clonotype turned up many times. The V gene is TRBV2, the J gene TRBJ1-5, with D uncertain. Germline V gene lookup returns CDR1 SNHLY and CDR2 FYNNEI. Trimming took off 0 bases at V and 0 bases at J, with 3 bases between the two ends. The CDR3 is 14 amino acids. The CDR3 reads CASSEALSNQPQHF. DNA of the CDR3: TGTGCCAGCAGTGAAGCGCTTAGCAATCAGCCCCAGCATTTT.

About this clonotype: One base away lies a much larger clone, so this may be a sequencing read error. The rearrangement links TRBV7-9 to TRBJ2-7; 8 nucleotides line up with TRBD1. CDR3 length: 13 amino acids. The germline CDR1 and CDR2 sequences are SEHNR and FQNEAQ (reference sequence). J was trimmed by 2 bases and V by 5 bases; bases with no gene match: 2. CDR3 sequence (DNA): TGTGCCAGCAGCACACAGGGGGCCTACGAGCAGTACTTC. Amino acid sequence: CASSTQGAYEQYF. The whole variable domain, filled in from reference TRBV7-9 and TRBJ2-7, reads DTGVSQNPRHKITKRGQNVTFRCDPISEHNRLYWYRQTLGQGPEFLTYFQNEAQLEKSRLLSDRFSAERPKGSFSTLEIQRTEQGDSAMYLCASSTQGAYEQYFGPGTRLTVT.

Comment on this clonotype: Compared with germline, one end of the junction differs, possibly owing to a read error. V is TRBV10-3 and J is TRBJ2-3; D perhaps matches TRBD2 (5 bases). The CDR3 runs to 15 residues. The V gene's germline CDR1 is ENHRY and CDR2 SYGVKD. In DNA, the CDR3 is TGCGCCATCAGTGAGCACGAGTCTAGCACAGATACGCGGTATTTT. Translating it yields CAISEHESSTDTRYF.

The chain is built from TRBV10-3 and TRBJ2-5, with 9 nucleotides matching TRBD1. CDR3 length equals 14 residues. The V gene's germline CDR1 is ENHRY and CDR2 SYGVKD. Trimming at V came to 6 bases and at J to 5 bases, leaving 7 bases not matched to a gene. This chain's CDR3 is CAIRWDRESETQYF. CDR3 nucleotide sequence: TGTGCCATCAGATGGGACAGGGAGTCGGAGACCCAGTACTTC.

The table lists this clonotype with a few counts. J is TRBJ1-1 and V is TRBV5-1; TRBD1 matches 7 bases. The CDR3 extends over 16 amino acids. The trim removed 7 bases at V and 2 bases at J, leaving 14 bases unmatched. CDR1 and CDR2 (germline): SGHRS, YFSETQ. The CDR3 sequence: CASAGQSQTTNTEAFF. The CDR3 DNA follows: TGCGCCAGCGCGGGACAGTCACAAACAACTAACACTGAAGCTTTCTTT.

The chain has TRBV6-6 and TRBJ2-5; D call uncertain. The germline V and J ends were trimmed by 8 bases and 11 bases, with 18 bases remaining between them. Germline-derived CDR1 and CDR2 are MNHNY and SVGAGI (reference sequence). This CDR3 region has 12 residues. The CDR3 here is CASGRNPSEQYF. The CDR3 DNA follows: TGTGCCAGCGGCAGGAACCCCTCGGAGCAGTACTTC.

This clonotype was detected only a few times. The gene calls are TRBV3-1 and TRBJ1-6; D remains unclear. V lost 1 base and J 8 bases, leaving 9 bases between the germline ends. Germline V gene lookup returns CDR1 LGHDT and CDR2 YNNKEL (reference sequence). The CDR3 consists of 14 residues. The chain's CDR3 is CASSQVSLDSPLHF. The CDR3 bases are TGTGCCAGCAGCCAAGTATCCCTTGATTCACCCCTCCACTTT. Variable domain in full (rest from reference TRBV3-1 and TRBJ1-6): DTAVSQTPKYLVTQMGNDKSIKCEQNLGHDTMYWYKQDSKKFLKIMFSYNNKELIINETVPNRFSPKSPDKAHLNLHINSLELGDSAVYFCASSQVSLDSPLHFGNGTRLTVT.

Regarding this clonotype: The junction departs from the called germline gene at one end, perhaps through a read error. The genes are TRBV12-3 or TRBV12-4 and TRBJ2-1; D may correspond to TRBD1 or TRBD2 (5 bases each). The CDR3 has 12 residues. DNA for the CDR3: TGTGCCAGCAGGGGACCGGGCAATGAGCCGTTCTTC. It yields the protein CASRGPGNEPFF.

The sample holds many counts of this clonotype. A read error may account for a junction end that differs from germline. The DNA for the CDR3 is TGCAGCATTGATTGGAGGGGAAAGACCCAGTACTTC. As protein: CSIDWRGKTQYF. The J gene is TRBJ2-5, the V gene TRBV29-1; tentative D call: TRBD2 (6 bases). From germline, CDR1 is SQVTM and CDR2 ANQGSEA. This CDR3 contains 12 residues.